The entry below gives a single T cell receptor beta chain sequence along with its context. What it binds is unknown. The sample belongs to a study of identical twins. Whole-study findings and limits: For cord blood, abundant beta clonotypes had fewer insertions, unlike memory repertoires, which showed none.

With 4 bases removed from V and 7 bases from J, the gap between germline ends came to 17 bases. Germline-derived CDR1 and CDR2 are MGHRA and YSYEKL. This CDR3 is built from 15 residues. A universal primer site was incorporated via template switching, and the cDNA contained unique molecular identifiers. MiXCR, applied by TCRdb to the 5' RACE reads, yields one record per CDR3 protein. The data show about 690,000 distinct CDR3 sequences, around 6.1% seen once. Each donor (without exception) was a healthy Caucasian. The clonotype was recovered from a man between 18 and 35 years old in good health. Sequencing used naive T cells sorted from blood. The chain employs TRBV4-1 and TRBJ2-1, with a weak D call TRBD2 (6 bases). CDR3 protein: CASSPLGLAMNEQFF. CDR3 in DNA: TGCGCCAGCAGCCCCCTCGGGCTAGCGATGAATGAGCAGTTCTTC.